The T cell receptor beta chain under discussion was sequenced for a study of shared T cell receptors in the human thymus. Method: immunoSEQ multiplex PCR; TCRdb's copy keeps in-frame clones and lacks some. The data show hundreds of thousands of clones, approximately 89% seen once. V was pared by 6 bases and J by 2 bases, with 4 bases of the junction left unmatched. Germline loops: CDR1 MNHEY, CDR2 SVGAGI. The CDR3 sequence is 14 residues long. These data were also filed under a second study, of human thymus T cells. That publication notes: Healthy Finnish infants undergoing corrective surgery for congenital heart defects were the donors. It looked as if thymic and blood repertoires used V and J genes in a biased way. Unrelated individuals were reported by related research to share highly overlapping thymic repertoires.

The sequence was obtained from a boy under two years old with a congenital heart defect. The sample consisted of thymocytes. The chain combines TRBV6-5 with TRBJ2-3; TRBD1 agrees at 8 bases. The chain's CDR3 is CASRVTGVTDTQYF. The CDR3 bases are TGTGCCAGCAGGGTGACAGGGGTCACAGATACGCAGTATTTT.